Each of the 21 T cell receptor beta chains below was sequenced from the same sample in a study of T cells after yellow fever vaccination. One entry per CDR3 protein results from TCRdb running MiXCR on the 5' RACE reads. The sample carries approximately 600,000 distinct CDR3 sequences, about 12% recorded once. The specimen was PBMCs, collected on the day of the yellow fever booster vaccination. The receptors stem from a man aged 25 to 40 who received the YFV17D yellow fever vaccine.

The CDR3 bases are TGCAGTCCAGTAAGGTACAATGAGCAGTTCTTC. Its protein product is CSPVRYNEQFF. The rearrangement links TRBV20-1 to TRBJ2-1; unclear D gene. The CDR3 is made up of 11 amino acids. CDR1 is DFQATT and CDR2 is SNEGSKA in the germline V gene (reference sequence). Trimming left V 8 bases short and J 4 bases short, with 9 bases between.

This clonotype came up a few times. The CDR3 sequence: CAWSGRRGVSSYEQYF. Written as DNA, the CDR3 is TGTGCCTGGAGTGGCCGTAGAGGGGTGAGCTCCTACGAGCAGTACTTC. This chain joins TRBV30 and TRBJ2-7, with D perhaps given as TRBD1 or TRBD2 (5 bases each). V was clipped by 1 base and J by 0 bases, with 16 bases between them. The CDR3 is 16 residues long. Germline V gene sequence: CDR1 GTSNPN, CDR2 SVGIG (reference sequence).

In its sample, this clonotype was seen a few times. The J gene is TRBJ1-4, the V gene TRBV7-2; D is possibly TRBD1 (6 bases). CDR1 is SGHTA, CDR2 FQGNSA, per germline. V was clipped by 2 bases and J by 5 bases, with 12 bases between them. This CDR3 is 15 amino acids long. The DNA for the CDR3 is TGTGCCAGCAGCTTACAGGGGTTCTCAAATGAAAAACTGTTTTTT. Amino acid sequence: CASSLQGFSNEKLFF.

This clonotype appeared a few times. The J gene is TRBJ1-1, the V gene TRBV7-9, with TRBD1 as a possible D gene (5 bases). Germline CDR1 reads SEHNR; CDR2 reads FQNEAQ (reference sequence). This CDR3 is built from 14 residues. With 8 bases removed from V and 0 bases from J, the gap between germline ends came to 13 bases. The CDR3, as DNA: TGTGCCAGCGCCCAGTGGGGGATGAACACTGAAGCTTTCTTT. This sequence encodes CASAQWGMNTEAFF.

This clonotype has more than one count but fewer than ten. This rearrangement joins TRBV20-1 to TRBJ2-1, with 8 bases that match TRBD1. Germline V gene sequence: CDR1 DFQATT, CDR2 SNEGSKA (reference sequence). The J segment lost 10 bases and the V segment lost 6 bases, leaving 5 bases of the junction unmatched. The CDR3 runs 11 residues. CDR3 residues: CSARSGGEQFF. CDR3 bases: TGCAGTGCGCGGTCAGGGGGCGAGCAGTTCTTC.

This clonotype was counted a few times. The V call is TRBV7-2, the J call TRBJ2-2, with no clear D. Germline values: CDR1 SGHTA, CDR2 FQGNSA. The V and J ends lost 0 bases and 3 bases respectively, with 5 bases between them. This CDR3 comprises 14 residues. The CDR3 sequence is CASSLASYTGELFF. In DNA form, the CDR3 reads TGTGCCAGCAGCTTAGCCAGTTACACCGGGGAGCTGTTTTTT.

This chain connects TRBV2 to TRBJ1-5; 7 bases align to TRBD1. This CDR3 comprises 16 residues. Germline loops: CDR1 SNHLY, CDR2 FYNNEI. J was trimmed by 4 bases and V by 5 bases; bases with no gene match: 11. CDR3 amino acids: CASSLQQGLSNQPQHF. Here the CDR3 DNA reads TGTGCCAGCAGTCTACAACAGGGGTTGAGTAATCAGCCCCAGCATTTT.

V is TRBV21-1 and J is TRBJ2-7; the table's TRBD2 call for D was not verified on the DNA. TRBV21-1 is designated a pseudogene. This CDR3 comprises 16 residues. The CDR3 protein is CASIRGGGPSYYEQYF. Written as DNA, the CDR3 is TGTGCCAGCATCCGGGGCGGCGGGCCCTCCTACTACGAGCAGTACTTC.

The chain carries TRBV5-5 and TRBJ1-1, with a tentative D call TRBD1 (5 bases). Germline assignment: CDR1 SGHKS and CDR2 YYEKEE (reference sequence). This CDR3 is built from 16 residues. Trimming took off 2 bases at V and 0 bases at J, with 14 bases between the two ends. The CDR3 bases are TGTGCCAGCAGCTTCCGGGTGACAGCATTGAACACTGAAGCTTTCTTT. Its translation is CASSFRVTALNTEAFF.

This sequence joins TRBV7-8 and TRBJ2-2, with D perhaps TRBD1 or TRBD2 (5 bases each). CDR1 is SGHVS, CDR2 FQNEAQ, per germline. Between the trimmed V and J ends, which lost 3 bases and 8 bases, there was a span of 16 bases. This CDR3 region has 15 residues. CDR3 loop: CASSLGAGTAGELFF. In nucleotides, the CDR3 is TGTGCCAGCAGCTTGGGCGCCGGGACGGCGGGGGAGCTGTTTTTT.

This clonotype was recorded a few times. This rearrangement joins TRBV29-1 to TRBJ2-1; the D gene is possibly TRBD1 (5 bases). V was trimmed by 7 bases and J by 9 bases, leaving 13 bases between them. The germline V gene encodes CDR1 SQVTM and CDR2 ANQGSEA. The CDR3 is 11 amino acids. CDR3 sequence reads: CSAPYGAEQFF. CDR3 in DNA: TGCAGCGCCCCGTATGGGGCTGAGCAGTTCTTC.

In its sample, this clonotype was seen a few times. J is TRBJ2-3 and V is TRBV29-1; 11 bases match TRBD2. V lost 3 bases and J lost 2; bases outside the gene matches: 4. The germline V gene has CDR1 SQVTM and CDR2 ANQGSEA. This CDR3 has 15 amino acids. CDR3 in DNA: TGCAGCGTTGAGACTAGCGGGATAAACACAGATACGCAGTATTTT. This translates into CSVETSGINTDTQYF.

In this sample, this clonotype turned up a few times. This chain joins TRBV21-1 and TRBJ1-2; TRBD1 is the table's D call, not checked against the DNA. TRBV21-1 is a pseudogene segment. The CDR3 length is 16 residues. The CDR3 protein is CASSHRGPKRGDGYTF. The CDR3 DNA follows: TGTGCCAGCAGCCACCGGGGGCCGAAACGTGGGGATGGCTACACCTTC.

This clonotype has a handful of counts. The chain links TRBV28 to TRBJ1-1; 7 bases match TRBD1. Germline V gene data show CDR1 as MDHEN and CDR2 as SYDVKM. The CDR3 consists of 16 residues. V dropped 6 bases and J dropped 0; count of bases not matched to a gene: 10. CDR3 sequence: CASRPGTERMNTEAFF. The DNA of the CDR3 is TGTGCCAGCAGACCCGGGACAGAAAGGATGAACACTGAAGCTTTCTTT.

In this sample, this clonotype turned up a few times. This chain joins TRBV29-1 and TRBJ2-6, with D possibly TRBD1 on 6 matching bases. The V end was cut by 6 bases, the J end by 0 bases, with 12 bases between. The CDR3 has 15 residues. The germline V gene has CDR1 SQVTM and CDR2 ANQGSEA. CDR3 region: CSVDDRISGANVLTF. In DNA form, the CDR3 reads TGCAGCGTGGATGACAGGATCTCTGGGGCCAACGTCCTGACTTTC.

This clonotype was counted only a few times. Here the CDR3 DNA reads TGTGCCAGCAGCTTAGTTCCAGGGACAGTCAATGAGCAGTTCTTC. This gives the protein CASSLVPGTVNEQFF. The genes are TRBV7-2 and TRBJ2-1; TRBD1 matches at 7 bases. Germline V gene lookup returns CDR1 SGHTA and CDR2 FQGNSA. The ends lost 1 base at V and 6 bases at J; junction bases unmatched: 6. There are 15 residues in the CDR3.

This clonotype was detected a few times. The V and J genes are TRBV29-1 and TRBJ2-1; 7 nucleotides line up with TRBD2. CDR3 length: 13 residues. CDR1 and CDR2 (germline): SQVTM, ANQGSEA. V lost 6 bases and J lost 5; bases outside the gene matches: 7. The CDR3 DNA is TGCAGCGTGGGGGGGATCTGGGACAATGAGCAGTTCTTC. Its protein is CSVGGIWDNEQFF.

This clonotype was picked up a small number of times. V is TRBV5-1 and J is TRBJ2-2; 7 nucleotides agree with TRBD1. Germline trimming cut 5 bases from V and 3 bases from J; bases unmatched to any gene: 4. Germline loops: CDR1 SGHRS, CDR2 YFSETQ. The CDR3 loop spans 14 amino acids. CDR3 nucleotide sequence: TGCGCCAGCAGTTATACAGGGGACACCGGGGAGCTGTTTTTT. As protein: CASSYTGDTGELFF.

This chain uses TRBV5-1 with TRBJ2-2; 9 nucleotides agree with TRBD2. Looked up from germline, CDR1 is SGHRS and CDR2 is YFSETQ. The CDR3 loop spans 18 amino acids. Germline trimming cut 3 bases from V and 4 bases from J; bases unmatched to any gene: 13. CDR3: CASSSLTSSGAGTGELFF. The DNA of the CDR3 is TGCGCCAGCAGCTCTTTAACATCTAGCGGGGCGGGCACCGGGGAGCTGTTTTTT.

This sequence joins TRBV9 and TRBJ2-3, with TRBD1 identical over 8 bases. The V segment lost 2 bases and the J segment 4 bases; nucleotides outside the gene matches: 6. The CDR3 spans 15 residues. Germline loops: CDR1 SGDLS, CDR2 YYNGEE. The chain's CDR3 is CASSVWTGPSDTQYF. CDR3 nucleotide sequence: TGTGCCAGCAGCGTCTGGACAGGGCCCTCAGATACGCAGTATTTT.

This clonotype was seen only a few times. The rearrangement links TRBV4-2 to TRBJ2-7; D is unclear. In germline, CDR1 is LGHNA, CDR2 YNFKEQ. The CDR3 runs to 14 residues. The V end was cut by 1 base, the J end by 0 bases, with 7 bases between. The CDR3 loop is CASSQASDSYEQYF. CDR3 coding DNA: TGTGCCAGCAGCCAAGCTAGTGACTCCTACGAGCAGTACTTC.